This TCR beta chain was profiled in a study of cytotoxic CD8 clonotypes in ibrutinib-treated CLL. Clones were sequenced by immunoSEQ multiplex PCR, and TCRdb holds only the in-frame ones, with some missing. This table holds about 140,000 clones, 77% found once. Here the sequenced sample was PBMCs, taken after 12 months of ibrutinib treatment. The sequence was collected from a human donor with chronic lymphocytic leukemia.

CDR3 amino acids: CASSTIGLAGFSYEQYF. In DNA, the CDR3 is TGTGCCAGTAGTACCATTGGACTAGCGGGTTTCTCCTACGAGCAGTACTTC. The chain links TRBV19 to TRBJ2-7, with 11 bases matching TRBD2. The CDR3 totals 17 residues. Germline CDR1 and CDR2: LNHDA and SQIVND (reference sequence). V was clipped by 4 bases and J by 0 bases; unmatched bases: 8. Full variable domain (rest looked up from reference TRBV19 and TRBJ2-7): DGGITQSPKYLFRKEGQNVTLSCEQNLNHDAMYWYRQDPGQGLRLIYYSQIVNDFQKGDIAEGYSVSREKKESFPLTVTSAQKNPTAFYLCASSTIGLAGFSYEQYFGPGTRLTVT.